This T cell receptor (beta chain) comes out of a study of neoadjuvant anti-PD-1 for oral cavity cancer. Blood libraries mostly used approximately 480 ng genomic DNA, six replicates each. Libraries were prepared by immunoSEQ multiplex PCR; TCRdb keeps only in-frame clonotypes and omits some of them. The top ten hold about 3% of the sample, which has about 14,000 clones, roughly 70% seen once. The CDR3 totals 13 residues. CDR1 and CDR2 from the germline V gene are ENHRY and SYGVKD. After removal of 6 bases from V and 3 bases from J, the junction contained 3 bases not matched to a gene. This chain joins TRBV10-3 and TRBJ2-7; 9 nucleotides match TRBD1. The sequences come from PBMCs, collected before nivolumab (anti-PD-1) treatment. This sequence was found in a person aged 40 to 85 with oral cavity squamous cell carcinoma. The DNA of the CDR3 is TGTGCCATCAGGGGGACAGGGTTCTACGAGCAGTACTTC. Amino acids: CAIRGTGFYEQYF.